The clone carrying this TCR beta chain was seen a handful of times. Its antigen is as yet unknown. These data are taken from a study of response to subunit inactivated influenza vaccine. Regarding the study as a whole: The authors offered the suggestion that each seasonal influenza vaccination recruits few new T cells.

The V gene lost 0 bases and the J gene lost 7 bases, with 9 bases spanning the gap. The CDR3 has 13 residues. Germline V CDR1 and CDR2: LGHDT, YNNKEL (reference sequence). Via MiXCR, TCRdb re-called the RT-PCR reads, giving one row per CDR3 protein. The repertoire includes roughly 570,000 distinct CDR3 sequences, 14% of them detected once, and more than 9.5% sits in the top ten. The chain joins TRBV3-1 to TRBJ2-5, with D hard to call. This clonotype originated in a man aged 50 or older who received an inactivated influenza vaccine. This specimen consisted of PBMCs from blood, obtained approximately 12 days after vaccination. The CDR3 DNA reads TGTGCCAGCAGCCAAGACAGAATTGGGACCCAGTACTTC. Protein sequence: CASSQDRIGTQYF.